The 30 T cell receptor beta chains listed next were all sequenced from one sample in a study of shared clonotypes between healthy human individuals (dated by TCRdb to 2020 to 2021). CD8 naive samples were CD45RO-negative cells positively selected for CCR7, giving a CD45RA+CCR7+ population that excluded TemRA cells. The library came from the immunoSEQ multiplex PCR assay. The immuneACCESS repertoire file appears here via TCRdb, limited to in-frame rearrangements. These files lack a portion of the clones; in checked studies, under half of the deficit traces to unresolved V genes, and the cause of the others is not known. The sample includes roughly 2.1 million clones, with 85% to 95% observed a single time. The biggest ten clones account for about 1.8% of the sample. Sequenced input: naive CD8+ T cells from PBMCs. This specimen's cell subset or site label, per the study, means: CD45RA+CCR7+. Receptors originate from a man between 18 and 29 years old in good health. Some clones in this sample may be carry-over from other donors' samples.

CDR3 loop: CSASTALGQPQHF. CDR3 DNA: TGCAGCGCCTCGACTGCATTAGGCCAGCCCCAGCATTTT. The V and J genes are TRBV29-1 and TRBJ1-5; no clear D. The V end was cut by 7 bases, the J end by 7 bases, with 17 bases between. Germline lookup yields CDR1 SQVTM and CDR2 ANQGSEA. The CDR3 runs to 13 residues.

The CDR3 protein is CASSLQDRGLTGELFF. CDR3 DNA sequence: TGTGCCAGCAGTTTACAGGACAGGGGGCTTACCGGGGAGCTGTTTTTT. The chain combines TRBV27 with TRBJ2-2, with TRBD1 identical over 11 bases. The trim removed 2 bases at V and 5 bases at J, leaving 4 bases unmatched. CDR3 length equals 16 residues. CDR1 and CDR2 from the germline V gene are MNHEY and SMNVEV (reference sequence).

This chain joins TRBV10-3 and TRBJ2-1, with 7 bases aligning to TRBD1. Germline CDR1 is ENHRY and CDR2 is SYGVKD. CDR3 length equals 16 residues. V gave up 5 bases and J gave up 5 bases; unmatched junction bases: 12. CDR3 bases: TGTGCCATCAGTCTCGCGATAAGGCAGGGGGACAATGAGCAGTTCTTC. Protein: CAISLAIRQGDNEQFF.

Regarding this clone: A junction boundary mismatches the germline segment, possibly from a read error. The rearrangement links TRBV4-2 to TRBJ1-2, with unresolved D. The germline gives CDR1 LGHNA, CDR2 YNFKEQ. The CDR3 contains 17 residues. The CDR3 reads CASTQIFPDPDNYGYTF. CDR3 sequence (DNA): TGTGCCAGCACCCAAATTTTCCCGGACCCCGATAACTATGGCTACACCTTC.

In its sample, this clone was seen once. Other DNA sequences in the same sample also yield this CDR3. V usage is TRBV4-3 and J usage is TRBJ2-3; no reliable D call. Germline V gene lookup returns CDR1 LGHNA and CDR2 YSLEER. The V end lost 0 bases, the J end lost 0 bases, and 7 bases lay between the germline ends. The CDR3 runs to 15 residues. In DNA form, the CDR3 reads TGCGCCAGCAGCCAAGATCGGGCCAGCACAGATACGCAGTATTTT. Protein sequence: CASSQDRASTDTQYF.

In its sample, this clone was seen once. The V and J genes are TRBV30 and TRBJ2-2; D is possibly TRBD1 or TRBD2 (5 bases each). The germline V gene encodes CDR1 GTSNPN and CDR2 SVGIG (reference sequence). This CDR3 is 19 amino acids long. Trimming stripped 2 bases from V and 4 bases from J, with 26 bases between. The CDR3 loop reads CAWSSLGQGPERGTGELFF. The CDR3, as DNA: TGTGCCTGGAGTAGTCTAGGACAAGGGCCCGAACGGGGCACCGGGGAGCTGTTTTTT. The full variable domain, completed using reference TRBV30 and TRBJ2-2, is SQTIHQWPATLVQPVGSPLSLECTVEGTSNPNLYWYRQAAGRGLQLLFYSVGIGQISSEVPQNLSASRPQDRQFILSSKKLLLSDSGFYLCAWSSLGQGPERGTGELFFGEGSRLTVL.

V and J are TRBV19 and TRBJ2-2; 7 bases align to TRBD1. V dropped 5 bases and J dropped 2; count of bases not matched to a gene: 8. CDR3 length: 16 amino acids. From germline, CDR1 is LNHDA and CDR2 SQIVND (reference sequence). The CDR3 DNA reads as TGTGCCAGTAGTGCCCACCGACAGGGCAACACCGGGGAGCTGTTTTTT. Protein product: CASSAHRQGNTGELFF.

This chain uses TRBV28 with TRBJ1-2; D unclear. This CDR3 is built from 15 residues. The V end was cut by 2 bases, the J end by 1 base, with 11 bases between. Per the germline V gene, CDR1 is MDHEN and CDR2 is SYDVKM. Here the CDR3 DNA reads TGTGCCAGCAGTTTAGCATCCCTACTTAACTATGGCTACACCTTC. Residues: CASSLASLLNYGYTF.

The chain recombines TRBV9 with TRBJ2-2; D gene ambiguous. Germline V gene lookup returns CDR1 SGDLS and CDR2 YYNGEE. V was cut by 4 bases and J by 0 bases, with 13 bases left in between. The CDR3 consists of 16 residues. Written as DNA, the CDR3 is TGTGCCAGCAGCCCGAGTAACGTGGCGAACACCGGGGAGCTGTTTTTT. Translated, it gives CASSPSNVANTGELFF.

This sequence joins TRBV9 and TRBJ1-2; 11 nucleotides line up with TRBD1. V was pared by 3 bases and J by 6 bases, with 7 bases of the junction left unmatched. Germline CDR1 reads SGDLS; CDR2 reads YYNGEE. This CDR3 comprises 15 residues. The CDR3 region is CASSAGQGALDGYTF. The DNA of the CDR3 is TGTGCCAGCAGCGCAGGACAGGGGGCCCTTGATGGCTACACCTTC.

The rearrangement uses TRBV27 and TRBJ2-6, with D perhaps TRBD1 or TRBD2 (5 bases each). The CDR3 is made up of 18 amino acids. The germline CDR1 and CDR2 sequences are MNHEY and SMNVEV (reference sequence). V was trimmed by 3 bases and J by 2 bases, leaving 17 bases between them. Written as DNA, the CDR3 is TGTGCCAGCAGTTTCCTGTGGGACGGGGCGGCTGGGGCCAACGTCCTGACTTTC. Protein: CASSFLWDGAAGANVLTF.

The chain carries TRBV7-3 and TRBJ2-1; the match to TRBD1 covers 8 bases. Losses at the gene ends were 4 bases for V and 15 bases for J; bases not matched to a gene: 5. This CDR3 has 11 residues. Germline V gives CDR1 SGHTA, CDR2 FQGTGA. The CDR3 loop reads CASSSGQGAFF. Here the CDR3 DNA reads TGTGCCAGCAGCTCCGGACAGGGCGCGTTCTTC.

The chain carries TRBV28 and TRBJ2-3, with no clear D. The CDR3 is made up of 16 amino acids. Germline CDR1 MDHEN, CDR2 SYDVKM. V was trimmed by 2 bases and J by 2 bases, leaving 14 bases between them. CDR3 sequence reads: CASSLGFLADTDTQYF. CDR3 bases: TGTGCCAGCAGTTTAGGGTTTCTGGCCGACACAGATACGCAGTATTTT. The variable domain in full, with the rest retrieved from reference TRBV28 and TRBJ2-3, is DVKVTQSSRYLVKRTGEKVFLECVQDMDHENMFWYRQDPGLGLRLIYFSYDVKMKEKGDIPEGYSVSREKKERFSLILESASTNQTSMYLCASSLGFLADTDTQYFGPGTRLTVL.

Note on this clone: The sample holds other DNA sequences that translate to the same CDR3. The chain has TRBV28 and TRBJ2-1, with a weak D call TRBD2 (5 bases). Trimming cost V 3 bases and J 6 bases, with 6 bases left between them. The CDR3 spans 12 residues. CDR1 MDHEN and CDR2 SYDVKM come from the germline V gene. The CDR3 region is CASSLGSNEQFF. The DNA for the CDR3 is TGTGCCAGCAGTTTGGGGAGCAATGAGCAGTTCTTC.

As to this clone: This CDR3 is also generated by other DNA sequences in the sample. CDR3 region: CASSLASSYNEQFF. The CDR3 coding sequence is TGTGCCAGCAGTTTAGCGAGCTCCTACAATGAGCAGTTCTTC. The chain has TRBV27 and TRBJ2-1; D is ambiguous. Trimming shortened V by 2 bases and J by 0 bases, and 5 bases separated the two germline ends. Looked up from germline, CDR1 is MNHEY and CDR2 is SMNVEV (reference sequence). This CDR3 contains 14 residues.

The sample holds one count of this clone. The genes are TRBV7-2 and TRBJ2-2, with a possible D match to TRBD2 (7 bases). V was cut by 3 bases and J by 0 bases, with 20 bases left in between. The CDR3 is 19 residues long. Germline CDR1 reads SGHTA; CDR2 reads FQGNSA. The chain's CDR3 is CASSLVIGGHPSNTGELFF. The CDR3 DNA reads TGTGCCAGCAGCTTGGTGATCGGGGGGCACCCTTCGAACACCGGGGAGCTGTTTTTT.

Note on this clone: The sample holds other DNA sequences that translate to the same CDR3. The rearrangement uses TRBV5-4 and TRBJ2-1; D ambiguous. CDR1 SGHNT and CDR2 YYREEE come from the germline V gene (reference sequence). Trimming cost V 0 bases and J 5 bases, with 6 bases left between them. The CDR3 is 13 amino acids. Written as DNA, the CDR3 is TGTGCCAGCAGCTTGGGCAGAAACAATGAGCAGTTCTTC. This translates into CASSLGRNNEQFF.

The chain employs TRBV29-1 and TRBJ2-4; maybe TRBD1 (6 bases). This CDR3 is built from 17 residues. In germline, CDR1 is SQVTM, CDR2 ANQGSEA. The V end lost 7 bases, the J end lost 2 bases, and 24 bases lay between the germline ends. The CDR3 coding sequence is TGCAGCGCGACAGACAGGACTGGACACGTACCCAAAAACATTCAGTACTTC. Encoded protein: CSATDRTGHVPKNIQYF. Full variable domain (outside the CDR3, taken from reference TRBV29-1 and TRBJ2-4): SAVISQKPSRDICQRGTSLTIQCQVDSQVTMMFWYRQQPGQSLTLIATANQGSEATYESGFVIDKFPISRPNLTFSTLTVSNMSPEDSSIYLCSATDRTGHVPKNIQYFGAGTRLSVL.

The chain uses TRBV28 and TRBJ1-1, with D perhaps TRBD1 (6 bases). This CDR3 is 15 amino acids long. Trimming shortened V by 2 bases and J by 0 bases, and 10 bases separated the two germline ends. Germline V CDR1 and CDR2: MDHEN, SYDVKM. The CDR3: CASSLRGGLNTEAFF. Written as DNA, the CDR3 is TGTGCCAGCAGTTTACGGGGGGGCTTGAACACTGAAGCTTTCTTT.

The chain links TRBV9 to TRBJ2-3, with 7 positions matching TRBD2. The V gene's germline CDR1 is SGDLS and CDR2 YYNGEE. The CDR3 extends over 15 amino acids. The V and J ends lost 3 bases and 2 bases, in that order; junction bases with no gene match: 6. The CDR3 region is CASSETGTITDTQYF. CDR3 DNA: TGTGCCAGCAGCGAGACCGGGACTATCACAGATACGCAGTATTTT.

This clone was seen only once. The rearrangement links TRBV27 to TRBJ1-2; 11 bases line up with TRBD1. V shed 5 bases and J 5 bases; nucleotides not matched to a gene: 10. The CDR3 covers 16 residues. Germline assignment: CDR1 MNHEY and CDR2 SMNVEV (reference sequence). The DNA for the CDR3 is TGTGCCAGCAGTGGGGTAGTCGGACAGGGGGCTTATGGCTACACCTTC. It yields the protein CASSGVVGQGAYGYTF.

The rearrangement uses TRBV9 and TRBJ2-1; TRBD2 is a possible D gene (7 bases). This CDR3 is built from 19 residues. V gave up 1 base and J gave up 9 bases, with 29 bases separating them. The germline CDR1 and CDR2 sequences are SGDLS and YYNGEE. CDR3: CASSVSLRQDTYRGGEQFF. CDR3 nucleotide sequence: TGTGCCAGCAGCGTATCCCTACGACAGGACACTTATCGCGGGGGTGAGCAGTTCTTC.

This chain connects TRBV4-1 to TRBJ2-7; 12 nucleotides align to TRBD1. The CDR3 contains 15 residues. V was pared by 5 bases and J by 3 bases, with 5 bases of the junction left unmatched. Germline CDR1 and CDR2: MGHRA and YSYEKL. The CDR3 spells CASSDRDRGLYEQYF. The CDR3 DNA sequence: TGCGCCAGCAGCGACCGGGACAGGGGGCTCTACGAGCAGTACTTC.

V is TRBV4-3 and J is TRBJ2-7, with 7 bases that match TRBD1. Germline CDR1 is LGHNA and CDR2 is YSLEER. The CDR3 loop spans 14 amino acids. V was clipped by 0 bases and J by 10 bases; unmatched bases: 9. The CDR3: CASSQDEIGGEQYF. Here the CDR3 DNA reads TGCGCCAGCAGCCAAGATGAGATAGGGGGCGAACAGTACTTC.

The CDR3 loop is CASSPPGTGNNEQFF. DNA for the CDR3: TGTGCCAGCAGCCCCCCCGGGACAGGGAACAATGAGCAGTTCTTC. The rearrangement links TRBV7-3 to TRBJ2-1; 9 bases fit TRBD1. CDR1 is SGHTA and CDR2 is FQGTGA in the germline V gene. V dropped 5 bases and J dropped 5; count of bases not matched to a gene: 7. The CDR3 spans 15 residues.

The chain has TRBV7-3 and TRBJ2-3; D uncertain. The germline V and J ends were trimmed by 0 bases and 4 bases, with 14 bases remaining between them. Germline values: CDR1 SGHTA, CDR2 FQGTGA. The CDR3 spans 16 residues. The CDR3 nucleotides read TGTGCCAGCAGCTTAACTCCTAGGCTTGACGCAGATACGCAGTATTTT. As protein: CASSLTPRLDADTQYF.

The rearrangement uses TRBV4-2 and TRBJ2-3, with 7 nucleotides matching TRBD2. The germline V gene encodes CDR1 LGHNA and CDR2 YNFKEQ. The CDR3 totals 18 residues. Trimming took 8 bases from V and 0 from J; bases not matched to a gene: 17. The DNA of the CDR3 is TGTGCCAGCGGGATTCGTCTGAAGCGGGAACCTAGCACAGATACGCAGTATTTT. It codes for CASGIRLKREPSTDTQYF.

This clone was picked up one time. CDR3 bases: TGTGCCAGCAGTTTATCGCCTAGCGCGTACGAGCAGTACTTC. Translating it yields CASSLSPSAYEQYF. This chain joins TRBV27 and TRBJ2-7; perhaps TRBD2 as D (6 bases). Germline loops: CDR1 MNHEY, CDR2 SMNVEV (reference sequence). The germline V and J ends were trimmed by 0 bases and 4 bases, with 10 bases remaining between them. The CDR3 totals 14 residues.

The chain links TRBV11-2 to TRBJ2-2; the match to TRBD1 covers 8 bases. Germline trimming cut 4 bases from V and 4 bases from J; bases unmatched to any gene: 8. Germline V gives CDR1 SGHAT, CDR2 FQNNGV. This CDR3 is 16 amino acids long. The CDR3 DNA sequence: TGTGCCAGCAGCTCCTGGACAGGGTGGGGCACCGGGGAGCTGTTTTTT. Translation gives CASSSWTGWGTGELFF.

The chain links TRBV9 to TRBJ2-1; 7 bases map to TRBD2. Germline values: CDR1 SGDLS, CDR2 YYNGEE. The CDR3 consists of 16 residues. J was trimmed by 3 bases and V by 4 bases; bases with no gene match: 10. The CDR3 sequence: CASSLAEALIYNEQFF. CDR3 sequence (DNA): TGTGCCAGCAGCCTAGCGGAAGCACTCATCTACAATGAGCAGTTCTTC. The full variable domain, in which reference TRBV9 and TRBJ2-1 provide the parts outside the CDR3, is DSGVTQTPKHLITATGQRVTLRCSPRSGDLSVYWYQQSLDQGLQFLIQYYNGEERAKGNILERFSAQQFPDLHSELNLSSLELGDSALYFCASSLAEALIYNEQFFGPGTRLTVL.